This T cell receptor (beta chain) was recorded in a study of cytomegalovirus exposure and HLA in healthy donors. The primer mix had 60 Vbeta and 13 Jbeta primers. Method: immunoSEQ multiplex PCR; TCRdb's copy keeps in-frame clones and lacks some. This table has more than 150,000 clones, 81% appearing once. This clonotype was sampled from a woman between 18 and 30 years old in good health and CMV-seropositive. The specimen sequenced was PBMCs.

The CDR3: CASSLDDGEQFF. The CDR3 DNA is TGTGCCAGCAGCTTGGATGACGGGGAGCAGTTCTTC. The chain links TRBV7-6 to TRBJ2-1; D uncertain. Germline V lookup: CDR1 SGHVS, CDR2 FNYEAQ. CDR3 length: 12 residues. Between the trimmed V and J ends, which lost 3 bases and 10 bases, there was a span of 10 bases.